This T cell receptor beta chain emerged from a study of T cells after yellow fever vaccination. General study findings and limits: Abundant bulk-derived clonotypes could contaminate FACS-sorted repertoires.

Synthesis of TCR cDNA relied on 5'RACE template switching, which attached a universal primer site and UMIs. TCRdb reanalysed the 5' RACE reads using MiXCR and keeps one entry per CDR3 protein. The sample records some 100,000 distinct CDR3 sequences, roughly 8.2% being singletons. Losses at the gene ends were 6 bases for V and 4 bases for J; bases not matched to a gene: 13. The CDR3 has 17 residues. This clonotype was seen more than once but under ten times. This sequence was found in a man younger than 35 who received the YFV17D yellow fever vaccine. V gene TRBV12-3 or TRBV12-4 combines with J gene TRBJ2-1; 9 positions match TRBD1. Sequenced material: CD8+ T cells not binding an NS4B(214-222) dextramer, sorted from PBMCs, taken approximately 16 days after the first yellow fever vaccination. CDR3 residues: CASSGTGPVSQYNEQFF. CDR3 bases: TGTGCCAGCAGCGGGACAGGGCCCGTGAGTCAATACAATGAGCAGTTCTTC.